The entry below gives a single TCR beta chain sequence along with its context. These data come from a study of blood T cell repertoires in COVID-19. Looking at the study overall: PBMCs, B-cell-depleted T cells, or T cells were the source of the cDNA or gDNA that made up the material.

Produced via immunoSEQ multiplex PCR; TCRdb's table is partial and in-frame only. The sample has 30,000 to 40,000 clones; approximately 85% are singletons. The source material was peripheral blood. The clonotype was recovered from a man in his sixties with active or convalescent COVID-19.

CDR3 DNA: TGCAGCGTTGAGCAGGGGCGTAGGTACAATGAGCAGTTCTTC. This encodes CSVEQGRRYNEQFF. The rearrangement links TRBV29-1 to TRBJ2-1; TRBD1 might be the D (6 bases). With 3 bases removed from V and 4 bases from J, the gap between germline ends came to 13 bases. The germline CDR1 and CDR2 sequences are SQVTM and ANQGSEA. This CDR3 has 14 residues.